One and the same sample provided the 13 T cell receptor beta chains below, sequenced in a study of identical twins. Each CDR3 protein gets one entry after TCRdb re-called the 5' RACE reads with MiXCR. Altogether about 900,000 distinct CDR3 sequences are present, roughly an eighth being singletons, with the ten largest covering around 1.5%. The sample was also linked to a second study, of yellow fever vaccine responses in identical twins.

The sequenced sample was PBMCs. The receptors stem from a woman younger than 30 in good health.

The chain carries TRBV7-9 and TRBJ2-1; 10 bases are a match to TRBD1. The CDR3 covers 17 residues. Germline V CDR1 and CDR2: SEHNR, FQNEAQ (reference sequence). With 5 bases clipped from V and 6 bases from J, the junction kept 13 bases outside the gene matches. The CDR3 loop is CASSPNGGQGIPNEQFF. As DNA, the CDR3 is TGTGCCAGCAGCCCAAACGGGGGACAGGGGATTCCCAATGAGCAGTTCTTC. The whole variable domain, filled in from reference TRBV7-9 and TRBJ2-1, reads DTGVSQNPRHKITKRGQNVTFRCDPISEHNRLYWYRQTLGQGPEFLTYFQNEAQLEKSRLLSDRFSAERPKGSFSTLEIQRTEQGDSAMYLCASSPNGGQGIPNEQFFGPGTRLTVL.

The rearrangement links TRBV24-1 to TRBJ2-1; 8 nucleotides align to TRBD2. The CDR3 consists of 16 residues. The germline V gene encodes CDR1 KGHDR and CDR2 SFDVKD. Unmatched junction bases numbered 10, after V lost 4 bases and J lost 6 bases. This CDR3 is CATSDPGTRGVNEQFF. CDR3 DNA: TGTGCCACCAGTGACCCCGGGACTAGGGGTGTCAATGAGCAGTTCTTC.

This clonotype appeared many times. V and J are TRBV12-3 or TRBV12-4 and TRBJ2-2; the D is unclear. Trimming stripped 6 bases from V and 6 bases from J, with 8 bases between. This CDR3 region has 12 residues. This CDR3 reads CASSHDSGELFF. The CDR3 coding sequence is TGTGCCAGCAGCCATGATTCCGGGGAGCTGTTTTTT.

The chain carries TRBV11-2 and TRBJ2-5; 7 bases align to TRBD2. The germline V gene encodes CDR1 SGHAT and CDR2 FQNNGV. J gave up 3 bases and V 7 bases, and 8 bases lay outside the gene matches. The CDR3 has 14 residues. In nucleotides, the CDR3 is TGTGCCAGCAACGCTGTGGGACTAAAAGAGACCCAGTACTTC. Amino acid sequence: CASNAVGLKETQYF.

The chain couples TRBV5-6 to TRBJ2-7, with 13 bases identical to TRBD2. The CDR3 spans 15 residues. Germline CDR1 reads SGHDT; CDR2 reads YYEEEE. Trimming took 4 bases from V and 3 from J; bases not matched to a gene: 4. Here the CDR3 reads CASSHRTSGSYEQYF. The CDR3 DNA follows: TGTGCCAGCAGCCATCGGACTAGCGGGAGCTACGAGCAGTACTTC.

The chain uses TRBV6-1 and TRBJ2-7; TRBD1 matches 7 bases. In germline, CDR1 is MNHNS, CDR2 SASEGT. This CDR3 is built from 14 residues. V lost 2 bases, J lost 4 bases, and 5 bases stayed unmatched. The DNA for the CDR3 is TGTGCCAGCAGTGAAAGGGACAGCTCTTACGAGCAGTACTTC. The encoded protein is CASSERDSSYEQYF.

This chain uses TRBV7-6 with TRBJ2-2; TRBD1 agrees at 9 bases. The CDR3 consists of 15 residues. CDR1 and CDR2 (germline): SGHVS, FNYEAQ. The V gene end was trimmed by 1 base and the J gene end by 6 bases; junction bases not matched to a gene: 3. CDR3 DNA: TGTGCCAGCAGCTTAGGGACAGGGGAAGCCGGGGAGCTGTTTTTT. It translates to CASSLGTGEAGELFF.

V usage is TRBV2 and J usage is TRBJ2-3; 10 nucleotides match TRBD2. The V gene end was trimmed by 6 bases and the J gene end by 0 bases; junction bases not matched to a gene: 6. The germline gives CDR1 SNHLY, CDR2 FYNNEI. This CDR3 spans 16 amino acids. CDR3 sequence: CASSSGRASSTDTQYF. In DNA, the CDR3 is TGTGCCAGCAGCAGCGGGAGGGCATCTAGCACAGATACGCAGTATTTT.

V gene TRBV18 combines with J gene TRBJ2-7; D gene unclear. CDR1 is KGHSH and CDR2 is LQKENI in the germline V gene. The length of the CDR3 is 14 residues. V was pared by 3 bases and J by 3 bases, with 12 bases between. DNA of the CDR3: TGTGCCAGCTCACCGTTAGGCCAGAACTACGAGCAGTACTTC. Amino acids: CASSPLGQNYEQYF.

This clonotype was counted ten times or more. The chain has TRBV12-3 or TRBV12-4 and TRBJ2-1; 9 nucleotides agree with TRBD1. This CDR3 spans 20 amino acids. Trimming at V came to 6 bases and at J to 8 bases, leaving 26 bases not matched to a gene. The CDR3 coding sequence is TGTGCCAGCAGAACTTGGGGGATGTTTGGTACAGGGGGCTATCAGGATGAGCAGTTCTTC. This sequence encodes CASRTWGMFGTGGYQDEQFF.

This rearrangement joins TRBV5-1 to TRBJ1-4; D is perhaps TRBD1 (6 bases). Germline V gene data show CDR1 as SGHRS and CDR2 as YFSETQ. The V gene lost 4 bases and the J gene lost 4 bases, with 14 bases spanning the gap. The CDR3 is 15 amino acids. DNA for the CDR3: TGCGCCAGCAGCATGGAAGGGGGGCTTAATGAAAAACTGTTTTTT. This gives the protein CASSMEGGLNEKLFF.

This clonotype was counted a few times. The J gene is TRBJ2-1, the V gene TRBV3-1, with 7 bases identical to TRBD2. CDR1 LGHDT and CDR2 YNNKEL come from the germline V gene (reference sequence). The CDR3 is 15 amino acids. V lost 5 bases, J lost 9 bases, and 13 bases stayed unmatched. As DNA, the CDR3 is TGTGCCAGCAGCGGGACTACTAGCCTACTGGGTGAGCAGTTCTTC. It encodes CASSGTTSLLGEQFF.

The chain combines TRBV6-1 with TRBJ2-2; D gene ambiguous. Trimming pared 4 bases from V and 4 bases from J, leaving 10 bases between. The germline gives CDR1 MNHNS, CDR2 SASEGT. CDR3 size: 14 residues. CDR3 nucleotides: TGTGCCAGCAGTGCCATCAGGAGCACCGGGGAGCTGTTTTTT. This translates into CASSAIRSTGELFF.